Listed below are T cell receptor beta chains from one sample, sequenced in a study of OX40 agonist ivuxolimab in advanced cancers. The method was immunoSEQ multiplex PCR; TCRdb's version includes in-frame clones alone and lacks a portion of them. The sample lists 35,000 to 40,000 clones, 65% to 90% seen once, with 6.5% to 8% in the top ten. This specimen was CD4+ or CD8+ T cells sorted from blood, taken in a trial of the OX40 agonist ivuxolimab. The receptors were sampled from an adult with an advanced solid tumor such as melanoma, head and neck, liver or kidney cancer. Both conserved end residues are part of each CDR3. D genes are given only for firm matches. Size values are once, few and many counts, or a class for expanded clones, and some rows have none.

TRBV19,TRBJ1-5,NA,NA,TGTGCCAGTACCCTAAAGCCCGAACAGCCCCAGCATTTT,CASTLKPEQPQHF
TRBV30,TRBJ1-2,NA,NA,TGTGCCTGGAGTGGGGGTGGCTATGGCTACACCTTC,CAWSGGGYGYTF
TRBV4-1,TRBJ2-7,NA,TRBD2,TGCGCCAGCAGTCTACTTGTGACTAGCGGTAGACTATACGAGCAGTACTTC,CASSLLVTSGRLYEQYF
TRBV6-4,TRBJ2-2,NA,NA,TGTGCCAGCAGTGTAGGGGGATCTTTGTCGGAGCTGTTTTTT,CASSVGGSLSELFF
TRBV30,TRBJ1-2,once,TRBD1,TGTGCCTGGACAGGGGGCAAGTGGAACGGCTACACCTTC,CAWTGGKWNGYTF
TRBV7-2,TRBJ2-7,NA,NA,TGTGCCAGCAGCTTGGACAGAATATACGAGCAGTACTTC,CASSLDRIYEQYF
TRBV27,TRBJ1-2,NA,NA,TGTGCCAGCAGTTTAACTCAGACACCCATCCATGGCTACACCTTC,CASSLTQTPIHGYTF
TRBV11-2,TRBJ1-4,NA,TRBD1,TGTGCCAGCAGCCAGACAGGGGGCGCGGATGAAAAACTGTTTTTT,CASSQTGGADEKLFF
TRBV6-4,TRBJ1-5,NA,NA,TGTGCCAGCAGTTCAACCCCAGCGTTACTCAATCAGCCCCAGCATTTT,CASSSTPALLNQPQHF
TRBV2,TRBJ2-2,few,NA,TGTGCCAGCAAGGGCGGGTGGAGTATCACCGGGGAGCTGTTTTTT,CASKGGWSITGELFF
TRBV9,TRBJ1-1,NA,NA,TGTGCCAGTCAGGGATCCATGAACACTGAAGCTTTCTTT,CASQGSMNTEAFF
TRBV29-1,TRBJ2-7,NA,NA,TGCAGCGCCGAAGGGGCCAGGGTCCCCTACGAGCAGTACTTC,CSAEGARVPYEQYF
TRBV30,TRBJ1-2,NA,NA,TGTGCCTGGAGCCTCTATCCGGGAAGTGGCTACACCTTC,CAWSLYPGSGYTF
TRBV7-9,TRBJ2-3,NA,TRBD2,TGTGCCAGCAGCCCGGGACTAGCGGGAGGTGGAGATACGCAGTATTTT,CASSPGLAGGGDTQYF
TRBV29-1,TRBJ2-5,NA,NA,TGCAGCGTTGTCTGGGGGACGGTGTACCAAGAGACCCAGTACTTC,CSVVWGTVYQETQYF
TRBV2,TRBJ2-7,NA,TRBD1,TGTGCCAGCAGTGAAGCGCGGGGGACAGGGGTCGAGCAGTACTTC,CASSEARGTGVEQYF
TRBV13,TRBJ2-7,NA,TRBD2,TGTGCCAGCAGCCCTAATAGCGGGAGATTGAACCTCCTAGGCGAGCAGTACTTC,CASSPNSGRLNLLGEQYF
TRBV21-1,TRBJ2-3,NA,NA,TGTGCCAGCAGCGGGGCGGGAGTAGCAGATACGCAGTATTTT,CASSGAGVADTQYF
TRBV5-4,TRBJ1-2,NA,NA,TGTGCCAGCAGCCCGCTCAGGGCCTATGGCTACACCTTC,CASSPLRAYGYTF
TRBV19,TRBJ2-1,NA,NA,TGTGCCAGTCACTTCGGGGCAAGGGATGAGCAGTTCTTC,CASHFGARDEQFF
TRBV29-1,TRBJ1-1,NA,NA,TGCAGCGTTGCTGAGGTTGGAGAAGGCGCTGAAGCTTTCTTT,CSVAEVGEGAEAFF
TRBV6-6,TRBJ1-4,NA,TRBD1,TGTGCCAGCAGTAAAGGACAGGAGGAAAAACTGTTTTTT,CASSKGQEEKLFF
TRBV9,TRBJ2-2,NA,NA,TGTGCCAGCAGCGTAGGGGCTACGAACACCGGGGAGCTGTTTTTT,CASSVGATNTGELFF
TRBV7-9,TRBJ2-7,few,NA,TGTGCCAGCCAGGGGAGGTGGGGCACCGACGAGCAGTACTTC,CASQGRWGTDEQYF
TRBV19,TRBJ1-5,NA,TRBD1,TGTGCCAGTAGTATAGGTCGGACAGGACCTAGCAATCAGCCCCAGCATTTT,CASSIGRTGPSNQPQHF
TRBV6-6,TRBJ2-7,NA,NA,TGTGCCAGCAGTTACGGGGCAGGCTACGAGCAGTACTTC,CASSYGAGYEQYF
TRBV5-1,TRBJ2-7,NA,NA,TGCGCCAGCAGCTTTGGCCCGCGAGGATACGAGCAGTACTTC,CASSFGPRGYEQYF
TRBV25-1,TRBJ2-5,NA,NA,TGTGCCAGCAGTGATAGTATTAGCCAAGAGACCCAGTACTTC,CASSDSISQETQYF
TRBV27,TRBJ2-3,NA,TRBD2,TGTGCCAGCAGCGGACTAGCGGGAGTGGATACGCAGTATTTT,CASSGLAGVDTQYF
TRBV7-9,TRBJ2-5,few,NA,TGTGCCAGCAGCTTATTGAAAGAGACCCAGTACTTC,CASSLLKETQYF
TRBV30,TRBJ1-2,NA,NA,TGTGCCTGGACCTACCCCTACAGCCAGAGGTATGGCTACACCTTC,CAWTYPYSQRYGYTF
TRBV4-1,TRBJ2-5,NA,NA,TGCGCCAGCAGCCAAGGTACCCTGGGCCTGACTTGGTACCAAGAGACCCAGTACTTC,CASSQGTLGLTWYQETQYF
TRBV4-1,TRBJ2-7,NA,TRBD2,TGCGCCAGCAGCCGAAAGGTGGCTAGCGGGAGCGAACCGAGCTCCTACGAGCAGTACTTC,CASSRKVASGSEPSSYEQYF
TRBV7-9,TRBJ2-1,NA,NA,TGTGCCAGCAGCTTTTTAGTATCGACTGAGCAGTTCTTC,CASSFLVSTEQFF
TRBV2,TRBJ1-5,medium-sized,TRBD1,TGTGCCAGCAGTGATCCTGACAGGGGGAATCAGCCCCAGCATTTT,CASSDPDRGNQPQHF
TRBV11-2,TRBJ1-3,NA,TRBD1,TGTGCCAGCAGCTTAGGAGACAGGGGTTACGGAAACACCATATATTTT,CASSLGDRGYGNTIYF
TRBV27,TRBJ2-1,NA,TRBD1,TGTGCCAGCAGCCAAAGATCTCGGGACAGGGTAGGATACAATGAGCAGTTCTTC,CASSQRSRDRVGYNEQFF
TRBV21-1,TRBJ2-1,NA,NA,TGTGCCAGCAGCAAAGTAACGGATGAGAATGAGCAGTTCTTC,CASSKVTDENEQFF
TRBV15,TRBJ1-2,NA,NA,TGTGCCACCAGTTACGGGGGCACCAACTATGGCTACACCTTC,CATSYGGTNYGYTF
TRBV5-1,TRBJ1-6,NA,NA,TGCGCCAGCAGCTTGGTTCAACAGGGCAGTTCACCCCTCCACTTT,CASSLVQQGSSPLHF
TRBV27,TRBJ1-1,few,NA,TGTGCCAGCAGTGCGGGACTATGGAGGTCTGAAGCTTTCTTT,CASSAGLWRSEAFF
TRBV27,TRBJ2-7,NA,TRBD2,TGTGCCAGCAGTTTGGGGGGGTCGGACGAGCAGTACTTC,CASSLGGSDEQYF
TRBV4-1,TRBJ2-2,once,NA,TGCGCCAGCAGCCCGACCGGACTAAGGAACACCGGGGAGCTGTTTTTT,CASSPTGLRNTGELFF
TRBV2,TRBJ2-6,NA,NA,TGTGCCAGCAACAGGGACCTCTCTGGGGCCAACGTCCTGACTTTC,CASNRDLSGANVLTF
TRBV2,TRBJ2-1,NA,NA,TGTGCCAGCAGTGCGGCACTTAACAATGAGCAGTTCTTC,CASSAALNNEQFF
TRBV7-8,TRBJ2-5,few,NA,TGTGCCAGCAGCTTAGTTATAGCTCAAGAGACCCAGTACTTC,CASSLVIAQETQYF
TRBV7-8,TRBJ1-2,NA,NA,TGTGCCAGCAGCCTCAGCTGGGGAGCTAACTATGACTACACCTTC,CASSLSWGANYDYTF
TRBV18,TRBJ1-3,NA,NA,TGTGCCAGCTCTCCAGATCAGGGCTCTGGAAACACCATATATTTT,CASSPDQGSGNTIYF
TRBV18,TRBJ2-6,NA,NA,TGTGCCAGCTCACCACCGTTGGTCGCGGCGTCTGGGGCCAACGTCCTGACTTTC,CASSPPLVAASGANVLTF